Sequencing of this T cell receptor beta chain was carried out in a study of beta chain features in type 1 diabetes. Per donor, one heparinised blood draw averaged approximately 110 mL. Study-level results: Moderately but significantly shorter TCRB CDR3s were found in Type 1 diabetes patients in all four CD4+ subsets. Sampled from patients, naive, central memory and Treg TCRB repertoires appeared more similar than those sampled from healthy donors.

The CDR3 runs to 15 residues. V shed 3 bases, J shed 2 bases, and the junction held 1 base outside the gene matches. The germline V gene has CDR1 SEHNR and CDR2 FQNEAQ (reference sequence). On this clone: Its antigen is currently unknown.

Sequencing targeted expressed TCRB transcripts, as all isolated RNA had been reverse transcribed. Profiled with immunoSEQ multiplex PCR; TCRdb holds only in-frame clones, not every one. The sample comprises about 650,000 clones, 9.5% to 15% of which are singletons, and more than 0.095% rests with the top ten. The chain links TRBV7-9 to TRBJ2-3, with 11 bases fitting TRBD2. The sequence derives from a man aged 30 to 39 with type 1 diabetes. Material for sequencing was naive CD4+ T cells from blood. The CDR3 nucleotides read TGTGCCAGCAGCTTGACTAGCGGGGTCACAGATACGCAGTATTTT. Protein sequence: CASSLTSGVTDTQYF.